This T cell receptor (beta chain) originates from a study of beta chain features in type 1 diabetes. Trimming at V came to 3 bases and at J to 2 bases, leaving 18 bases not matched to a gene. This CDR3 is 20 amino acids long. Germline V CDR1 and CDR2: MNHEY, SMNVEV (reference sequence). The investigators reverse transcribed all of the isolated RNA, so they sequenced expressed TCRB transcripts. Measured with immunoSEQ multiplex PCR; TCRdb has only the in-frame clones, and not every one. Seen here are 400,000 to 450,000 clones, approximately 13% observed once, and the top ten hold roughly 0.033%. This clone occurred a few times.

This receptor was identified in a young man in good health. This chain links TRBV27 with TRBJ2-7, with 11 bases identical to TRBD2. The sample was naive CD4+ T cells from blood. In DNA, the CDR3 is TGTGCCAGCAGTTTGGGTGTCCCCGGGACTAGCGGCGTGTTGGCCTACGAGCAGTACGTC. It codes for CASSLGVPGTSGVLAYEQYV.